Below are 31 T cell receptor beta chains sequenced from a single sample in a study of identifying expanded T cells in peripheral blood. Profiled with immunoSEQ multiplex PCR; TCRdb holds only in-frame clones, not every one. The sample includes some 130,000 clones, around nine tenths seen only once; the top ten take about 8%. The source material was blood. The receptors derive from a person aged 18 to 75 in good health.

This clone was observed once. The genes are TRBV5-4 and TRBJ2-5, with D perhaps TRBD1 (6 bases). This CDR3 spans 14 amino acids. Germline values: CDR1 SGHNT, CDR2 YYREEE (reference sequence). V lost 0 bases and J lost 2, with 8 bases in between. The CDR3 spells CASSLGGRQETQYF. Written as DNA, the CDR3 is TGTGCCAGCAGCTTGGGGGGGCGACAAGAGACCCAGTACTTC.

The rearrangement uses TRBV30 and TRBJ1-4; D may be TRBD1 (5 bases). CDR3 length: 15 residues. V was trimmed by 4 bases and J by 7 bases, leaving 19 bases between them. The germline gives CDR1 GTSNPN, CDR2 SVGIG (reference sequence). CDR3 nucleotide sequence: TGTGCCTGGACGAGCCAGGGCGGGAGGGGTGAAAAACTGTTTTTT. It codes for CAWTSQGGRGEKLFF.

The chain employs TRBV7-2 and TRBJ2-1; a possible D gene is TRBD2 (6 bases). In germline, CDR1 is SGHTA, CDR2 FQGNSA. The CDR3 loop spans 13 amino acids. The V gene lost 5 bases and the J gene lost 8 bases, with 13 bases spanning the gap. The CDR3 is CASSRGTFDEQFF. The CDR3 nucleotides read TGTGCCAGCAGCCGGGGGACGTTTGATGAGCAGTTCTTC.

V and J are TRBV7-3 and TRBJ1-5; 7 bases align to TRBD1. CDR1 SGHTA and CDR2 FQGTGA come from the germline V gene. V lost 2 bases, J lost 2 bases, and 12 bases stayed unmatched. The CDR3 runs to 18 residues. The DNA of the CDR3 is TGTGCCAGCAGCTTAGCGCCTTACAGGGGTTTGGGCAATCAGCCCCAGCATTTT. Amino acids: CASSLAPYRGLGNQPQHF. Variable domain in full (rest from reference TRBV7-3 and TRBJ1-5): GAGVSQTPSNKVTEKGKYVELRCDPISGHTALYWYRQSLGQGPEFLIYFQGTGAADDSGLPNDRFFAVRPEGSVSTLKIQRTERGDSAVYLCASSLAPYRGLGNQPQHFGDGTRLSIL.

The chain uses TRBV7-9 and TRBJ2-1; D unresolved. Germline V lookup: CDR1 SEHNR, CDR2 FQNEAQ (reference sequence). This CDR3 comprises 11 residues. V dropped 0 bases and J dropped 10 bases, with 4 bases sitting between them. CDR3 loop: CASSLAGEQFF. CDR3 bases: TGTGCCAGCAGCTTAGCCGGAGAGCAGTTCTTC.

The chain carries TRBV6-5 and TRBJ1-2, with D perhaps matching TRBD1 (5 bases). This CDR3 is built from 15 residues. Germline-derived CDR1 and CDR2 are MNHEY and SVGAGI. V was clipped by 8 bases and J by 4 bases, with 20 bases between them. The CDR3 DNA reads TGTGCCAGCGTTCCTACAACCGGACACCTCTATGGCTACACCTTC. The encoded protein is CASVPTTGHLYGYTF.

This rearrangement joins TRBV2 to TRBJ2-1; 8 positions agree with TRBD1. The V and J ends lost 4 bases and 15 bases, in that order; junction bases with no gene match: 8. The CDR3 is 12 residues long. Germline CDR1 reads SNHLY; CDR2 reads FYNNEI. This CDR3 reads CASSADRGSLFF. Written as DNA, the CDR3 is TGTGCCAGCAGTGCAGACAGGGGTAGTCTGTTCTTC.

The chain carries TRBV6-6 and TRBJ1-5; the D gene is possibly TRBD1 (6 bases). V dropped 4 bases and J dropped 1 base, with 8 bases sitting between them. In germline, CDR1 is MNHNY, CDR2 SVGAGI (reference sequence). This CDR3 contains 14 residues. The CDR3 reads CASSSGVSNQPQHF. In nucleotides, the CDR3 is TGTGCCAGCAGTTCAGGGGTGAGCAATCAGCCCCAGCATTTT.

This clone has only a few counts. The chain links TRBV5-1 to TRBJ1-2; 8 bases fit TRBD1. The CDR3 extends over 15 amino acids. The trim removed 3 bases at V and 1 base at J, leaving 5 bases unmatched. Germline assignment: CDR1 SGHRS and CDR2 YFSETQ. Written as DNA, the CDR3 is TGCGCCAGCAGCTGGGGACAGGAGTTTAACTATGGCTACACCTTC. Residues: CASSWGQEFNYGYTF.

The chain is built from TRBV28 and TRBJ1-5; no clear D gene. V was shortened by 6 bases and J by 0 bases, with 15 bases between the two germline ends. The CDR3 consists of 16 residues. The V gene's germline CDR1 is MDHEN and CDR2 SYDVKM. The CDR3 loop reads CASSKPTGNSNQPQHF. The CDR3 bases are TGTGCCAGCAGCAAACCCACCGGGAATAGCAATCAGCCCCAGCATTTT.

This chain connects TRBV28 to TRBJ1-5; a weak D match, TRBD1 (5 bases). The germline gives CDR1 MDHEN, CDR2 SYDVKM. The CDR3 is made up of 15 amino acids. Between the trimmed V and J ends, which lost 6 bases and 0 bases, there was a span of 12 bases. CDR3 bases: TGTGCCAGCAGCTCAGGGTCTCCTAGCAATCAGCCCCAGCATTTT. This gives the protein CASSSGSPSNQPQHF.

As regards this clone: Other DNA sequences in this specimen translate into the identical CDR3. The genes are TRBV7-2 and TRBJ1-2; 7 bases agree with TRBD1. Trimming removed 5 bases from V and 4 bases from J; junction bases left unmatched: 4. Germline values: CDR1 SGHTA, CDR2 FQGNSA. The CDR3 loop spans 13 amino acids. The CDR3 is CASSLKGAYGYTF. CDR3 DNA: TGTGCCAGCAGCCTAAAGGGGGCCTATGGCTACACCTTC.

This chain uses TRBV12-1 with TRBJ1-6. TRBV12-1 is shown as a pseudogene. The CDR3 length is 15 residues. In DNA, the CDR3 is TGTGCCAGCCTCCCTGGACGGTTGTATAATTCACCCCTCCACTTT. Protein: CASLPGRLYNSPLHF.

The genes are TRBV28 and TRBJ2-1; 7 bases map to TRBD1. The V and J ends lost 7 bases and 7 bases, in that order; junction bases with no gene match: 4. Germline loops: CDR1 MDHEN, CDR2 SYDVKM. The CDR3 extends over 12 amino acids. CDR3 in amino acids: CASNSQGNEQFF. The CDR3 DNA is TGTGCCAGCAACTCACAGGGGAATGAGCAGTTCTTC. Complete variable domain (other parts from reference TRBV28 and TRBJ2-1): DVKVTQSSRYLVKRTGEKVFLECVQDMDHENMFWYRQDPGLGLRLIYFSYDVKMKEKGDIPEGYSVSREKKERFSLILESASTNQTSMYLCASNSQGNEQFFGPGTRLTVL.

V and J are TRBV18 and TRBJ2-7; D remains unclear. Deletions cut 5 bases from V and 3 bases from J, with 8 bases between. CDR3 length equals 12 residues. The germline CDR1 and CDR2 sequences are KGHSH and LQKENI. CDR3 residues: CASSSKDYEQYF. The CDR3, as DNA: TGTGCCAGCTCATCGAAGGACTACGAGCAGTACTTC.

The gene calls are TRBV6-1 and TRBJ1-4; the D gene is possibly TRBD1 (5 bases). The CDR3 sequence is 14 residues long. Trimming pared 5 bases from V and 6 bases from J, leaving 13 bases between. The germline V gene has CDR1 MNHNS and CDR2 SASEGT. The DNA for the CDR3 is TGTGCCAGCAGTCTTGGGGGGGGAGATGAAAAACTGTTTTTT. Translation: CASSLGGGDEKLFF.

The rearrangement uses TRBV5-1 and TRBJ2-1, with a possible D match to TRBD2 (6 bases). The CDR3 is 16 residues long. Germline values: CDR1 SGHRS, CDR2 YFSETQ. V lost 9 bases, J lost 0 bases, and 19 bases lay in between. CDR3 nucleotides: TGCGCCACCTCCTGGGACTCTGGGAGCTCCTACAATGAGCAGTTCTTC. Its protein product is CATSWDSGSSYNEQFF.

The gene calls are TRBV12-5 and TRBJ2-1; D possibly corresponds to TRBD1 (5 bases). V was cut by 6 bases and J by 2 bases, with 14 bases left in between. CDR1 is LGHNT and CDR2 is FRNRAP in the germline V gene. This CDR3 has 15 residues. This CDR3 is CASGNGAGPYNEQFF. CDR3 nucleotide sequence: TGTGCTAGTGGAAATGGGGCAGGCCCCTACAATGAGCAGTTCTTC.

V gene TRBV9 combines with J gene TRBJ2-2; D remains ambiguous. The ends were cut back, 0 bases at V and 5 bases at J, with 17 bases in the middle. CDR3 length: 17 residues. Germline CDR1 SGDLS, CDR2 YYNGEE. The CDR3 loop is CASSVASAVIGTGELFF. Here the CDR3 DNA reads TGTGCCAGCAGCGTAGCTTCGGCTGTAATCGGGACCGGGGAGCTGTTTTTT.

This chain connects TRBV19 to TRBJ1-2; a weak D match, TRBD1 (6 bases). Looked up from germline, CDR1 is LNHDA and CDR2 is SQIVND (reference sequence). This CDR3 region has 15 residues. V lost 3 bases to trimming and J lost 6 bases, with 17 bases between them. CDR3 sequence: CASSIVGGQLNGYTF. DNA for the CDR3: TGTGCCAGTAGTATCGTCGGGGGGCAGTTAAATGGCTACACCTTC.

This clone was recorded a few times. The V and J genes are TRBV5-4 and TRBJ2-7, with D possibly TRBD1 on 8 matching bases. The CDR3 spans 15 residues. Trimming took off 3 bases at V and 7 bases at J, with 20 bases between the two ends. Germline V gene lookup returns CDR1 SGHNT and CDR2 YYREEE (reference sequence). CDR3 DNA: TGTGCCAGCAGCTCGGGGGGCAGGGGGCACCGGGAGCAGTACTTC. Amino acids: CASSSGGRGHREQYF.

This clone has more than one count but fewer than ten. The rearrangement joins TRBV7-2 to TRBJ2-6; D gene ambiguous. CDR1 is SGHTA, CDR2 FQGNSA, per germline. This CDR3 spans 14 amino acids. The V gene lost 5 bases and the J gene lost 1 base, with 6 bases spanning the gap. CDR3 sequence (DNA): TGTGCCAGCAGCAGAACTTCTGGGGCCAACGTCCTGACTTTC. It encodes CASSRTSGANVLTF. The full variable domain, its missing parts supplied by reference TRBV7-2 and TRBJ2-6, is GAGVSQSPSNKVTEKGKDVELRCDPISGHTALYWYRQSLGQGLEFLIYFQGNSAPDKSGLPSDRFSAERTGGSVSTLTIQRTQQEDSAVYLCASSRTSGANVLTFGAGSRLTVL.

This clone appeared a few times. This chain connects TRBV5-5 to TRBJ1-5; D remains unclear. The CDR3 contains 14 residues. Trimming pared 0 bases from V and 3 bases from J, leaving 7 bases between. Per the germline V gene, CDR1 is SGHKS and CDR2 is YYEKEE (reference sequence). The CDR3 bases are TGTGCCAGCAGCTTGGTTCAGGCCAATCAGCCCCAGCATTTT. This encodes CASSLVQANQPQHF. The variable domain in full, with the rest retrieved from reference TRBV5-5 and TRBJ1-5, is DAGVTQSPTHLIKTRGQQVTLRCSPISGHKSVSWYQQVLGQGPQFIFQYYEKEERGRGNFPDRFSARQFPNYSSELNVNALLLGDSALYLCASSLVQANQPQHFGDGTRLSIL.

The V and J genes are TRBV18 and TRBJ1-3; D not resolved. Per germline, CDR1 KGHSH and CDR2 LQKENI. This CDR3 has 16 residues. Trimming pared 3 bases from V and 0 bases from J, leaving 12 bases between. Written as DNA, the CDR3 is TGTGCCAGCTCACCCATTCGCGTCTCCTCTGGAAACACCATATATTTT. This gives the protein CASSPIRVSSGNTIYF.

The chain couples TRBV7-3 to TRBJ1-1, with no clear D. The V gene lost 3 bases and the J gene lost 0 bases, with 11 bases spanning the gap. The CDR3 spans 15 residues. The germline V gene has CDR1 SGHTA and CDR2 FQGTGA. In DNA, the CDR3 is TGTGCCAGCAGCTTTCTCAGAACCATGAACACTGAAGCTTTCTTT. Residues: CASSFLRTMNTEAFF.

This clone turned up a few times. V and J are TRBV15 and TRBJ1-5; D gene uncertain. Deletions cut 8 bases from V and 7 bases from J, with 12 bases between. Germline V CDR1 and CDR2: LNHNV, YYDKDF (reference sequence). The CDR3 consists of 12 residues. CDR3 coding DNA: TGTGCCACCGGTAGTGGCAGCCAGCCCCAGCATTTT. Translated, it gives CATGSGSQPQHF.

V and J are TRBV6-5 and TRBJ1-1; 7 nucleotides match TRBD1. The trim removed 5 bases at V and 0 bases at J, leaving 6 bases unmatched. The CDR3 is made up of 15 amino acids. Germline V gene data show CDR1 as MNHEY and CDR2 as SVGAGI. Written as DNA, the CDR3 is TGTGCCAGCAGTCAGACAGGGACTTTGAACACTGAAGCTTTCTTT. This sequence encodes CASSQTGTLNTEAFF.

The rearrangement uses TRBV7-2 and TRBJ1-4; TRBD1 matches at 8 bases. The CDR3 extends over 17 amino acids. Germline loops: CDR1 SGHTA, CDR2 FQGNSA. The V segment lost 1 base and the J segment 4 bases; nucleotides outside the gene matches: 8. The CDR3 region has the DNA TGTGCCAGCAGCTTAGGAGGCGGAGGACAGGGTAATGAAAAACTGTTTTTT. Its protein is CASSLGGGGQGNEKLFF.

The V and J genes are TRBV5-6 and TRBJ2-5; D gene uncertain. The V end lost 1 base, the J end lost 1 base, and 17 bases lay between the germline ends. Germline loops: CDR1 SGHDT, CDR2 YYEEEE. This CDR3 spans 17 amino acids. The CDR3 sequence: CASSLLGTTAVQETQYF. The CDR3 DNA follows: TGTGCCAGCAGCTTGTTGGGTACCACCGCCGTCCAAGAGACCCAGTACTTC.

V usage is TRBV28 and J usage is TRBJ2-5; D possibly corresponds to TRBD2 (6 bases). The CDR3 runs to 13 residues. CDR1 and CDR2 from the germline V gene are MDHEN and SYDVKM. The germline V and J ends were trimmed by 8 bases and 4 bases, with 14 bases remaining between them. The CDR3 here is CASWAGRLETQYF. The CDR3 DNA reads as TGTGCCAGCTGGGCAGGGAGGCTAGAGACCCAGTACTTC. The whole variable domain, filled in from reference TRBV28 and TRBJ2-5, reads DVKVTQSSRYLVKRTGEKVFLECVQDMDHENMFWYRQDPGLGLRLIYFSYDVKMKEKGDIPEGYSVSREKKERFSLILESASTNQTSMYLCASWAGRLETQYFGPGTRLLVL.

The gene calls are TRBV5-5 and TRBJ2-5; a possible D gene is TRBD2 (6 bases). Judging by the DNA end, TRBJ2-7 fits better; the J call may be wrong. Germline CDR1 reads SGHKS; CDR2 reads YYEKEE (reference sequence). The CDR3 runs 16 residues. CDR3 loop: CASSSLSGLALYEQYF. For the CDR3, the DNA is TGTGCCAGCAGCTCTCTGTCTGGCCTAGCGCTTTACGAGCAGTACTTC.